A single sample is the source of the 25 T cell receptor beta chains below, sequenced in a study of T cell changes during pregnancy in multiple sclerosis. Some clones are missing from TCRdb's copy, which holds only in-frame ones; the method was immunoSEQ multiplex PCR. The sample has roughly 73,000 clones; approximately 90% are singletons. The source was peripheral blood, collected in the second trimester of pregnancy. These TCRs come from a female donor in good health, enrolled as a control in a pregnancy study.

This chain connects TRBV5-1 to TRBJ2-1; D possibly corresponds to TRBD2 (5 bases). The V end lost 2 bases, the J end lost 2 bases, and 8 bases lay between the germline ends. CDR1 is SGHRS, CDR2 YFSETQ, per germline. This CDR3 is built from 14 residues. The CDR3 loop reads CASSLGSPYNEQFF. The DNA for the CDR3 is TGCGCCAGCAGCTTAGGGAGTCCCTACAATGAGCAGTTCTTC. The full variable domain, rest sourced from reference TRBV5-1 and TRBJ2-1, is KAGVTQTPRYLIKTRGQQVTLSCSPISGHRSVSWYQQTPGQGLQFLFEYFSETQRNKGNFPGRFSGRQFSNSRSEMNVSTLELGDSALYLCASSLGSPYNEQFFGPGTRLTVL.

The rearrangement uses TRBV9 and TRBJ1-2; D is unclear. The V and J ends lost 3 bases and 0 bases respectively, with 18 bases between them. The CDR3 runs 17 residues. From germline, CDR1 is SGDLS and CDR2 YYNGEE. DNA of the CDR3: TGTGCCAGCAGCGATCGGGATTCGGGCAGGCCTAACTATGGCTACACCTTC. Translated: CASSDRDSGRPNYGYTF.

V gene TRBV4-1 combines with J gene TRBJ2-1; TRBD2 matches 7 bases. Germline trimming cut 1 base from V and 4 bases from J; bases unmatched to any gene: 7. Germline CDR1 MGHRA, CDR2 YSYEKL. The CDR3 is made up of 16 amino acids. The CDR3 protein is CASSQGSSGAYNEQFF. Written as DNA, the CDR3 is TGCGCCAGCAGCCAAGGGTCCAGCGGGGCTTACAATGAGCAGTTCTTC.

CDR3 coding DNA: TGCGCCAGCAGCCTCCGACTAGCGGGTTCCTACGAGCAGTACTTC. Translation gives CASSLRLAGSYEQYF. This sequence joins TRBV4-1 and TRBJ2-7; 10 nucleotides match TRBD2. This CDR3 has 15 residues. V was clipped by 4 bases and J by 1 base; unmatched bases: 4. Germline V gene sequence: CDR1 MGHRA, CDR2 YSYEKL.

The chain employs TRBV4-2 and TRBJ2-3; 9 bases agree with TRBD2. Trimming took 1 base from V and 1 from J; bases not matched to a gene: 0. The CDR3 spans 15 residues. Germline V CDR1 and CDR2: LGHNA, YNFKEQ. DNA of the CDR3: TGTGCCAGCAGCCAAGCTAGCGGGGGCACAGATACGCAGTATTTT. The encoded protein is CASSQASGGTDTQYF.

As for this clone: At one end the junction does not follow the germline gene, possibly because of a read error. The rearrangement uses TRBV5-4 and TRBJ1-2; D not resolved. The V gene's germline CDR1 is SGHNT and CDR2 YYREEE (reference sequence). This CDR3 spans 13 amino acids. The CDR3 DNA sequence: TGTGCCAGCAGCAAGACTCCTAACGATGGCTACACCTTC. The encoded protein is CASSKTPNDGYTF.

This clone was detected a few times. This chain links TRBV15 with TRBJ1-4; D might be TRBD1 (5 bases). Trimming pared 1 base from V and 5 bases from J, leaving 8 bases between. The CDR3 extends over 14 amino acids. Germline-derived CDR1 and CDR2 are LNHNV and YYDKDF (reference sequence). The CDR3 region is CATSRGRGNEKLFF. CDR3 DNA: TGTGCCACCAGCAGAGGCCGGGGGAATGAAAAACTGTTTTTT.

The V gene is TRBV2, the J gene TRBJ2-5; TRBD1 matches at 7 bases. CDR1 and CDR2 (germline): SNHLY, FYNNEI. CDR3 length: 12 amino acids. The trim removed 6 bases at V and 4 bases at J, leaving 2 bases unmatched. CDR3 nucleotide sequence: TGTGCCAGCAGAGGGACAGCAGAGACCCAGTACTTC. Its protein product is CASRGTAETQYF.

The chain uses TRBV6-1 and TRBJ1-5, with no clear D. Trimming stripped 7 bases from V and 5 bases from J, with 15 bases between. CDR1 and CDR2 from the germline V gene are MNHNS and SASEGT. The CDR3 covers 14 residues. The CDR3 DNA follows: TGTGCCAGCACCAGTTTCAATACGTATCAGCCCCAGCATTTT. Translation gives CASTSFNTYQPQHF.

The chain has TRBV5-4 and TRBJ2-2, with TRBD1 identical over 9 bases. The CDR3 runs to 15 residues. The V gene end was trimmed by 2 bases and the J gene end by 5 bases; junction bases not matched to a gene: 4. Germline CDR1 reads SGHNT; CDR2 reads YYREEE (reference sequence). CDR3 DNA sequence: TGTGCCAGCAGCTTCGGGACAGGGAGGACCGGGGAGCTGTTTTTT. This translates into CASSFGTGRTGELFF. The full variable domain, its missing parts supplied by reference TRBV5-4 and TRBJ2-2, is ETGVTQSPTHLIKTRGQQVTLRCSSQSGHNTVSWYQQALGQGPQFIFQYYREEENGRGNFPPRFSGLQFPNYSSELNVNALELDDSALYLCASSFGTGRTGELFFGEGSRLTVL.

V usage is TRBV7-6 and J usage is TRBJ1-4; a possible D gene is TRBD1 (6 bases). Trimming took 5 bases from V and 3 from J, leaving 16 bases between them. The CDR3 runs 16 residues. Per germline, CDR1 SGHVS and CDR2 FNYEAQ. For the CDR3, the DNA is TGTGCCAGCAGCCCTACAGGGACCGTGGCTAATGAAAAACTGTTTTTT. The encoded protein is CASSPTGTVANEKLFF.

This sequence joins TRBV9 and TRBJ1-1; 7 bases are a match to TRBD1. V was pared by 1 base and J by 1 base, with 4 bases of the junction left unmatched. The length of the CDR3 is 15 residues. The germline V gene encodes CDR1 SGDLS and CDR2 YYNGEE. The CDR3: CASSVTGTENTEAFF. The CDR3 DNA reads TGTGCCAGCAGCGTAACCGGGACAGAGAACACTGAAGCTTTCTTT.

This clone appeared once. This chain links TRBV7-2 with TRBJ1-4; D not certain. Germline V gene sequence: CDR1 SGHTA, CDR2 FQGNSA. This CDR3 comprises 14 residues. Trimming removed 3 bases from V and 7 bases from J, with 12 bases in between. The CDR3 sequence is CASSLRGSSEKLFF. The DNA for the CDR3 is TGTGCCAGCAGCTTGAGAGGGTCCAGTGAAAAACTGTTTTTT.

This clone appeared a single time. V usage is TRBV7-2 and J usage is TRBJ2-5, with D maybe TRBD2 (7 bases). Per the germline V gene, CDR1 is SGHTA and CDR2 is FQGNSA. The germline V and J ends were trimmed by 1 base and 1 base, with 10 bases remaining between them. The length of the CDR3 is 15 residues. The CDR3 loop is CASSLVRGPQETQYF. The CDR3 DNA reads TGTGCCAGCAGCTTAGTGCGGGGGCCCCAAGAGACCCAGTACTTC.

The chain carries TRBV6-5 and TRBJ1-2; the match to TRBD1 covers 9 bases. V lost 6 bases to trimming and J lost 4 bases; unmatched junction nucleotides: 6. Germline loops: CDR1 MNHEY, CDR2 SVGAGI. The CDR3 is 14 residues long. CDR3 coding DNA: TGTGCCAGCAGAAACCCGGGACAGGGCTATGGCTACACCTTC. Protein product: CASRNPGQGYGYTF.

V usage is TRBV7-9 and J usage is TRBJ2-7, with TRBD1 matching over 7 bases. This CDR3 has 14 amino acids. V shed 5 bases and J 3 bases; nucleotides not matched to a gene: 7. Germline CDR1 reads SEHNR; CDR2 reads FQNEAQ (reference sequence). CDR3 region: CASSHRDSYYEQYF. The DNA of the CDR3 is TGTGCCAGCAGCCACCGGGACAGCTACTACGAGCAGTACTTC.

The V and J genes are TRBV11-2 and TRBJ2-5, with D tentatively TRBD1 (6 bases). The CDR3 runs to 15 residues. Looked up from germline, CDR1 is SGHAT and CDR2 is FQNNGV. V was cut by 5 bases and J by 1 base, with 14 bases left in between. CDR3 DNA: TGTGCCAGCAGCCAGACTGGGACAATCCAAGAGACCCAGTACTTC. As protein: CASSQTGTIQETQYF.

This rearrangement joins TRBV4-3 to TRBJ1-2, with 9 nucleotides matching TRBD1. V lost 5 bases and J lost 4; bases outside the gene matches: 2. Germline V gene sequence: CDR1 LGHNA, CDR2 YSLEER. There are 13 residues in the CDR3. DNA for the CDR3: TGCGCCAGCAGCGAACAGGGGGCCTATGGCTACACCTTC. As protein: CASSEQGAYGYTF.

The CDR3 region has the DNA TGCGCCAGCAGCTTTGGACAGGCCCTACTTGAGACCCAGTACTTC. Translated, it gives CASSFGQALLETQYF. The J gene is TRBJ2-5, the V gene TRBV5-1; 7 bases fit TRBD1. With V trimmed by 2 bases and J by 5 bases, 9 bases remained unmatched. The CDR3 runs 15 residues. CDR1 is SGHRS and CDR2 is YFSETQ in the germline V gene.

The genes are TRBV4-1 and TRBJ1-1; D not certain. The CDR3 is made up of 13 amino acids. Germline lookup yields CDR1 MGHRA and CDR2 YSYEKL. Trimming removed 2 bases from V and 1 base from J, with 5 bases in between. CDR3 sequence: CASSQQKNTEAFF. CDR3 DNA: TGCGCCAGCAGCCAACAAAAGAACACTGAAGCTTTCTTT.

This rearrangement joins TRBV29-1 to TRBJ2-7, with TRBD2 identical over 12 bases. The germline CDR1 and CDR2 sequences are SQVTM and ANQGSEA. The CDR3 is 13 residues long. J was trimmed by 6 bases and V by 3 bases; bases with no gene match: 3. In nucleotides, the CDR3 is TGCAGCGTTGACCTAGCGGGGGGGCCCGAGCAGTACTTC. Encoded protein: CSVDLAGGPEQYF.

The CDR3 DNA reads as TGTGCCAGCAGCGGAACAGGGGTGGGAGGCTACACCTTC. It translates to CASSGTGVGGYTF. The chain has TRBV27 and TRBJ1-2; the match to TRBD1 covers 7 bases. CDR1 and CDR2 (germline): MNHEY, SMNVEV (reference sequence). There are 13 residues in the CDR3. Trimming took 6 bases from V and 8 from J; bases not matched to a gene: 9.

The J gene is TRBJ2-4, the V gene TRBV2; a weak D match, TRBD1 (5 bases). The CDR3 totals 15 residues. The ends were cut back, 0 bases at V and 9 bases at J, with 15 bases in the middle. Looked up from germline, CDR1 is SNHLY and CDR2 is FYNNEI. The chain's CDR3 is CASSEASPQGSIQYF. The CDR3 DNA is TGTGCCAGCAGTGAAGCGTCCCCTCAGGGTAGCATTCAGTACTTC.

The CDR3 spells CASSQERYNEQFF. The CDR3 region has the DNA TGCGCCAGCAGCCAAGAGAGATACAATGAGCAGTTCTTC. The genes are TRBV4-3 and TRBJ2-1; D gene uncertain. The CDR3 is made up of 13 amino acids. Trimming pared 0 bases from V and 4 bases from J, leaving 4 bases between. In germline, CDR1 is LGHNA, CDR2 YSLEER.

The rearrangement uses TRBV2 and TRBJ2-1; D is possibly TRBD2 (6 bases). Deletions cut 7 bases from V and 6 bases from J, with 13 bases between. Germline V lookup: CDR1 SNHLY, CDR2 FYNNEI. The CDR3 is 13 amino acids. This CDR3 reads CASIYLASNEQFF. The CDR3 DNA sequence: TGTGCCAGCATTTACCTAGCGAGCAATGAGCAGTTCTTC.